A selection of T cell receptor beta chains follows, all from one sample in a study of cytomegalovirus exposure and HLA in healthy donors. The protocol was immunoSEQ multiplex PCR, while the TCRdb copy is restricted to in-frame clones and leaves out a portion. Of about 90,000 clones listed, roughly 80% are singletons. What was sequenced was PBMCs. These receptors all come from a boy aged 5-17 years in good health and CMV-seronegative. The conserved cysteine and the conserved F or W are not part of the CDR3 here.

V: TRBV29-1; J: TRBJ1-2; CDR3: SSGGARGYT
V: TRBV29-1; J: TRBJ1-2; CDR3: SVEITEMGYT
V: TRBV25-1; J: TRBJ2-5; CDR3: ASSGEETQY
V: TRBV6-6; J: TRBJ1-2; CDR3: ASSTPGQNYGYT
V: TRBV28; J: TRBJ1-2; CDR3: AITPTGLYGYT
V: TRBV7-6; J: TRBJ1-1; CDR3: ASSSSQDMNTEAF
V: TRBV19; J: TRBJ1-5; CDR3: ASSIPGNQPQH
V: TRBV29-1; J: TRBJ2-7; CDR3: SVALLGGEQY
V: TRBV7-2; J: TRBJ1-2; CDR3: ASSLRGSDYGYT
V: TRBV6-6; J: TRBJ2-3; CDR3: ASGGGGGTDTQY
V: TRBV2; J: TRBJ2-7; CDR3: ASSLREQY
V: TRBV27; J: TRBJ2-7; CDR3: ASSLNLGYEQY
V: TRBV5-6; J: TRBJ2-7; CDR3: ASSLAQGDSYEQY